The T cell receptor (beta chain) described here comes from a study of shared clonotypes between healthy human individuals. Study-wide background: CD4 naive and CD4 memory each took three plates per donor, while CD8 naive took two and CD8 memory one. Study-wide points: Sampling covered nothing but blood. Tissue TCR repertoires likely differ from those found in blood.

This CDR3 has 13 amino acids. V shed 0 bases, J shed 5 bases, and the junction held 0 bases outside the gene matches. Germline V lookup: CDR1 GTSNPN, CDR2 SVGIG (reference sequence). The assay used deep level. Sequenced by immunoSEQ multiplex PCR; TCRdb stores in-frame clones only, minus some. The sample carries millions of clones, approximately 95% recorded once. As concerns this clone: Its target is unknown.

This clonotype was obtained from a man in his late teens or twenties in good health. The V and J genes are TRBV30 and TRBJ2-3; 9 bases are shared with TRBD2. What was sequenced was naive CD4+ T cells sorted from blood. Specified subset: CD45RA+ positively selected. The DNA for the CDR3 is TGTGCCTGGAGTGTACTAGCGGGAGATACGCAGTATTTT. Translation gives CAWSVLAGDTQYF.